A single sample is the source of the 17 T cell receptor beta chains below, sequenced in a study of blood T cell repertoires in COVID-19. Some clones are missing from TCRdb's copy, which holds only in-frame ones; the method was immunoSEQ multiplex PCR. The repertoire includes around 30,000 clones, about nine tenths of them detected once, and more than 13% sits in the top ten. The specimen was peripheral blood. Source of these receptors: a man between 60 and 75 years old with active COVID-19.

The V gene is TRBV5-4, the J gene TRBJ1-2; D remains unclear. The CDR3 has 14 amino acids. Germline CDR1 SGHNT, CDR2 YYREEE (reference sequence). The ends were cut back, 0 bases at V and 4 bases at J, with 10 bases in the middle. The CDR3 sequence: CASSLAAEAYGYTF. The CDR3 bases are TGTGCCAGCAGCTTGGCCGCAGAGGCCTATGGCTACACCTTC.

This sequence joins TRBV2 and TRBJ2-5, with 10 bases matching TRBD2. The CDR3 loop spans 14 amino acids. Unmatched junction bases numbered 5, after V lost 5 bases and J lost 5 bases. From germline, CDR1 is SNHLY and CDR2 FYNNEI. CDR3 DNA: TGTGCCAGCAGTAGCGGGGGGGCTTGGGAGACCCAGTACTTC. Encoded protein: CASSSGGAWETQYF.

V and J are TRBV2 and TRBJ1-5; TRBD1 matches 8 bases. The length of the CDR3 is 13 residues. Per the germline V gene, CDR1 is SNHLY and CDR2 is FYNNEI. V gave up 3 bases and J gave up 9 bases; unmatched junction bases: 4. CDR3 protein: CASSESGGLPQHF. For the CDR3, the DNA is TGTGCCAGCAGTGAGTCAGGGGGCTTGCCCCAGCATTTT.

The gene calls are TRBV29-1 and TRBJ1-1; possibly TRBD1 for D (5 bases). Trimming took off 7 bases at V and 7 bases at J, with 19 bases between the two ends. The CDR3 extends over 13 amino acids. In germline, CDR1 is SQVTM, CDR2 ANQGSEA. The CDR3 region is CSAQGRGLGEAFF. The CDR3 bases are TGCAGCGCCCAGGGACGGGGACTTGGTGAAGCTTTCTTT.

This sequence joins TRBV19 and TRBJ1-1; no clear D gene. The CDR3 totals 14 residues. V lost 3 bases and J lost 1, with 9 bases in between. Per the germline V gene, CDR1 is LNHDA and CDR2 is SQIVND (reference sequence). CDR3 nucleotide sequence: TGTGCCAGTAGTATCCAACGGGGGAACACTGAAGCTTTCTTT. Protein product: CASSIQRGNTEAFF.

V and J are TRBV24-1 and TRBJ2-3; the match to TRBD2 covers 8 bases. This CDR3 comprises 17 residues. V lost 2 bases, J lost 5 bases, and 11 bases stayed unmatched. The germline V gene encodes CDR1 KGHDR and CDR2 SFDVKD. CDR3 amino acids: CATSDSGLAGFGDTQYF. CDR3 in DNA: TGTGCCACCAGTGATTCCGGATTAGCGGGATTTGGAGATACGCAGTATTTT.

J is TRBJ1-6 and V is TRBV7-2, with D perhaps matching TRBD1 (6 bases). The CDR3 loop spans 14 amino acids. V lost 6 bases and J lost 9, with 15 bases in between. Germline-derived CDR1 and CDR2 are SGHTA and FQGNSA. DNA of the CDR3: TGTGCCAGCAGTTCCACAGGGAACAGTTCACCCCTCCACTTT. Protein: CASSSTGNSSPLHF.

The V gene is TRBV10-3, the J gene TRBJ2-3; D is ambiguous. The CDR3 runs 13 residues. Germline values: CDR1 ENHRY, CDR2 SYGVKD. V was shortened by 10 bases and J by 0 bases, with 11 bases between the two germline ends. CDR3 region: CASMADSTDTQYF. CDR3 bases: TGTGCCAGTATGGCGGATAGCACAGATACGCAGTATTTT.

The chain recombines TRBV6-5 with TRBJ2-1; weak D call: TRBD1 (6 bases). The CDR3 length is 13 residues. Germline V gene data show CDR1 as MNHEY and CDR2 as SVGAGI. Deletions cut 6 bases from V and 7 bases from J, with 13 bases between. The CDR3 DNA sequence: TGTGCCAGCAGAATACAGGGTAGGAATGAGCAGTTCTTC. This encodes CASRIQGRNEQFF.

This clone was counted between two and nine times. V gene TRBV29-1 combines with J gene TRBJ2-1, with 7 bases matching TRBD1. After removal of 6 bases from V and 2 bases from J, the junction contained 4 bases not matched to a gene. Germline CDR1 SQVTM, CDR2 ANQGSEA. The CDR3 has 13 amino acids. The CDR3 nucleotides read TGCAGCGTGACGGGACAGACCTACAATGAGCAGTTCTTC. This gives the protein CSVTGQTYNEQFF.

The table lists this clone with a count of one. V is TRBV25-1 and J is TRBJ2-1; D perhaps matches TRBD1 (5 bases). Trimming cost V 5 bases and J 7 bases, with 18 bases left between them. This CDR3 has 15 residues. Germline V gene sequence: CDR1 MGHDK, CDR2 SYGVNS. The CDR3 here is CASSSGALSRNEQFF. The CDR3 region has the DNA TGTGCCAGCAGTTCTGGGGCATTGAGTCGGAATGAGCAGTTCTTC.

This sequence joins TRBV30 and TRBJ1-2; 10 bases align to TRBD1. The length of the CDR3 is 14 residues. Germline V CDR1 and CDR2: GTSNPN, SVGIG (reference sequence). The junction had 5 bases not matched to a gene; V was cut back by 5 bases and J by 2 bases. The CDR3 loop is CAWGRQGANYGYTF. In DNA form, the CDR3 reads TGTGCCTGGGGCCGACAGGGGGCGAACTATGGCTACACCTTC.

The chain's CDR3 is CSATANSGNTIYF. CDR3 sequence (DNA): TGCAGCGCGACAGCAAACTCTGGAAACACCATATATTTT. The rearrangement links TRBV29-1 to TRBJ1-3; TRBD1 is a possible D gene (5 bases). This CDR3 is built from 13 residues. V was cut by 7 bases and J by 0 bases, with 10 bases left in between. Germline V gives CDR1 SQVTM, CDR2 ANQGSEA.

J is TRBJ1-4 and V is TRBV7-9, with unresolved D. From germline, CDR1 is SEHNR and CDR2 FQNEAQ (reference sequence). The ends were cut back, 6 bases at V and 5 bases at J, with 13 bases in the middle. The CDR3 has 14 residues. CDR3 coding DNA: TGTGCCAGCAGTTCCCCGCGGATAAATGAAAAACTGTTTTTT. Translation gives CASSSPRINEKLFF. Complete variable domain (other parts from reference TRBV7-9 and TRBJ1-4): DTGVSQNPRHKITKRGQNVTFRCDPISEHNRLYWYRQTLGQGPEFLTYFQNEAQLEKSRLLSDRFSAERPKGSFSTLEIQRTEQGDSAMYLCASSSPRINEKLFFGSGTQLSVL.

The chain couples TRBV7-9 to TRBJ2-4, with a tentative D call TRBD2 (7 bases). The CDR3 consists of 13 residues. V dropped 5 bases and J dropped 9 bases, with 14 bases sitting between them. Germline CDR1 reads SEHNR; CDR2 reads FQNEAQ (reference sequence). Written as DNA, the CDR3 is TGTGCCAGCAGCCAACAGGGCGGGGGCATTCAGTACTTC. Translated, it gives CASSQQGGGIQYF.

This clone was recorded only once. The chain has TRBV7-9 and TRBJ2-7; no clear D. CDR1 is SEHNR and CDR2 is FQNEAQ in the germline V gene (reference sequence). With 3 bases removed from V and 5 bases from J, the gap between germline ends came to 5 bases. This CDR3 is built from 11 residues. The CDR3 protein is CASSFVNEQYF. DNA for the CDR3: TGTGCCAGCAGCTTCGTTAACGAGCAGTACTTC.

This clone has only one observation. The chain carries TRBV12-3 or TRBV12-4 and TRBJ2-1; TRBD2 might be the D (7 bases). CDR3 length: 13 amino acids. The V end lost 1 base, the J end lost 9 bases, and 10 bases lay between the germline ends. As DNA, the CDR3 is TGTGCCAGCAGTTTAGACGGGGGGCCTGAGCAGTTCTTC. Amino acids: CASSLDGGPEQFF.